The 21 T cell receptor beta chains reported below all come from one sample, sequenced in a study of human T cells and chemical hapten exposure. TCRdb re-called the RACE reads with MiXCR, one entry per CDR3 protein. Of about 290,000 distinct CDR3 sequences in the sample, about 7.7% were seen once. Time point noted: pre-sensitization, week 0. The treatment was: therapeutic diphenylcyclopropenone sensitization with weekly scalp DPC. The sample was whole blood, taken in connection with sensitization to the hapten diphenylcyclopropenone (DPC). These receptors were collected from a man aged 18 to 29 with alopecia areata. Some clones in this sample may be carry-over from other donors' samples.

The J gene is TRBJ2-3, the V gene TRBV12-3 or TRBV12-4; D possibly corresponds to TRBD2 (6 bases). CDR3 length equals 16 residues. The V end was cut by 6 bases, the J end by 1 base, with 17 bases between. CDR3 sequence reads: CASRLSGGGGTDTQYF. CDR3 bases: TGTGCCAGCAGACTATCTGGAGGCGGGGGCACAGATACGCAGTATTTT.

This clonotype was counted ten times or more. The chain uses TRBV7-9 and TRBJ1-1; D is ambiguous. Germline CDR1 and CDR2: SEHNR and FQNEAQ (reference sequence). The CDR3 has 13 amino acids. Between the trimmed V and J ends, which lost 5 bases and 0 bases, there was a span of 7 bases. DNA for the CDR3: TGTGCCAGCAGCCGGATGATGAACACTGAAGCTTTCTTT. Amino acids: CASSRMMNTEAFF.

A few counts support this clonotype. The V call is TRBV10-3, the J call TRBJ1-1; 7 positions match TRBD1. J lost 2 bases, V lost 5 bases, and 5 bases had no gene match. Germline CDR1 ENHRY, CDR2 SYGVKD. The CDR3 sequence is 14 residues long. The CDR3 nucleotides read TGTGCCATCAGTCGACAGGGTCCTAACACTGAAGCTTTCTTT. Translating gives CAISRQGPNTEAFF.

The chain uses TRBV24-1 and TRBJ1-2; D is uncertain. The V gene lost 2 bases and the J gene lost 4 bases, with 7 bases spanning the gap. The CDR3 covers 13 residues. The germline gives CDR1 KGHDR, CDR2 SFDVKD. Here the CDR3 DNA reads TGTGCCACCAGTGATTCCCGGGCCTATGGCTACACCTTC. Protein sequence: CATSDSRAYGYTF.

This clonotype was counted only a few times. V is TRBV20-1 and J is TRBJ1-5, with D tentatively TRBD1 (6 bases). This CDR3 has 14 amino acids. Per germline, CDR1 DFQATT and CDR2 SNEGSKA (reference sequence). Trimming stripped 3 bases from V and 5 bases from J, with 14 bases between. The CDR3 protein is CSARGSGAHQPQHF. CDR3 bases: TGCAGTGCTAGGGGTTCGGGGGCACATCAGCCCCAGCATTTT.

The V and J genes are TRBV12-3 or TRBV12-4 and TRBJ2-2, with 8 bases aligning to TRBD1. With 3 bases clipped from V and 3 bases from J, the junction kept 3 bases outside the gene matches. The CDR3 length is 15 residues. The chain's CDR3 is CASSFVDRDTGELFF. CDR3 bases: TGTGCCAGCAGTTTCGTGGACAGGGACACCGGGGAGCTGTTTTTT.

The V gene is TRBV6-2 or TRBV6-3, the J gene TRBJ2-5; D is possibly TRBD1 or TRBD2 (5 bases each). This CDR3 has 13 amino acids. CDR1 and CDR2 from the germline V gene are MNHEY and SVGEGT. Trimming left V 8 bases short and J 0 bases short, with 10 bases between. In DNA, the CDR3 is TGTGCCAGCGAAGGGGAGTACCAAGAGACCCAGTACTTC. Amino acids: CASEGEYQETQYF.

The chain employs TRBV7-9 and TRBJ2-5, with D hard to call. The V end lost 4 bases, the J end lost 4 bases, and 10 bases lay between the germline ends. In germline, CDR1 is SEHNR, CDR2 FQNEAQ (reference sequence). This CDR3 spans 13 amino acids. This CDR3 reads CASSSVGLETQYF. CDR3 nucleotide sequence: TGTGCCAGCAGCTCCGTTGGGTTAGAGACCCAGTACTTC.

This chain links TRBV6-5 with TRBJ1-2, with unresolved D. Trimming pared 0 bases from V and 6 bases from J, leaving 5 bases between. CDR3 length: 12 residues. The germline CDR1 and CDR2 sequences are MNHEY and SVGAGI. The CDR3 sequence is CASSYSGNGYTF. The CDR3 coding sequence is TGTGCCAGCAGTTACTCTGGGAATGGCTACACCTTC.

This clonotype was counted between two and nine times. The V gene is TRBV2, the J gene TRBJ1-4, with D uncertain. This CDR3 spans 14 amino acids. Germline CDR1 is SNHLY and CDR2 is FYNNEI. Trimming left V 10 bases short and J 7 bases short, with 19 bases between. The CDR3 coding sequence is TGTGCCACCAGAGACACGACTCGAGGTGAAAAACTGTTTTTT. Translating it yields CATRDTTRGEKLFF.

This chain joins TRBV27 and TRBJ1-2; possibly TRBD1 for D (6 bases). Trimming left V 6 bases short and J 4 bases short, with 18 bases between. Germline V gene data show CDR1 as MNHEY and CDR2 as SMNVEV (reference sequence). CDR3 length: 15 residues. The CDR3 sequence is CASSLYDRPPYGYTF. DNA of the CDR3: TGTGCCAGCAGCCTGTACGACAGGCCTCCCTATGGCTACACCTTC.

In this sample, this clonotype turned up many times. The chain has TRBV20-1 and TRBJ2-5; no firm D call. Germline V CDR1 and CDR2: DFQATT, SNEGSKA (reference sequence). The CDR3 is 14 amino acids. Trimming cost V 0 bases and J 4 bases, with 12 bases left between them. CDR3 region: CSARDGSRIETQYF. In DNA form, the CDR3 reads TGCAGTGCTAGAGATGGATCTCGGATAGAGACCCAGTACTTC.

As to this clonotype: One end of the junction is discordant with germline, which a read error may explain. This sequence joins TRBV10-2 and TRBJ2-3; D is ambiguous. The CDR3 spans 13 residues. Looked up from germline, CDR1 is WSHSY and CDR2 is SAAADI. Written as DNA, the CDR3 is TGCGCCAGCGAGGCGGCAAGCAGAGATACGCAGTATTTT. As protein: CASEAASRDTQYF.

This chain connects TRBV7-9 to TRBJ1-2; D unclear. From germline, CDR1 is SEHNR and CDR2 FQNEAQ (reference sequence). The CDR3 is 12 amino acids. The germline V and J ends were trimmed by 2 bases and 5 bases, with 6 bases remaining between them. CDR3 in DNA: TGTGCCAGCAGCTTAAATTGGTATGGCTACACCTTC. Protein product: CASSLNWYGYTF. Looking up the rest from reference TRBV7-9 and TRBJ1-2 gives the full variable domain: DTGVSQNPRHKITKRGQNVTFRCDPISEHNRLYWYRQTLGQGPEFLTYFQNEAQLEKSRLLSDRFSAERPKGSFSTLEIQRTEQGDSAMYLCASSLNWYGYTFGSGTRLTVV.

This clonotype was recorded a few times. The V and J genes are TRBV7-9 and TRBJ1-2; D is uncertain. V was pared by 1 base and J by 8 bases, with 17 bases between. The CDR3 is 15 residues long. The germline CDR1 and CDR2 sequences are SEHNR and FQNEAQ (reference sequence). This CDR3 reads CASSLERASASGYTF. CDR3 nucleotide sequence: TGTGCCAGCAGCTTAGAGCGTGCCAGTGCAAGCGGCTACACCTTC.

The chain joins TRBV2 to TRBJ2-2; D tentatively fits TRBD1 or TRBD2 (6 bases each). Germline-derived CDR1 and CDR2 are SNHLY and FYNNEI. V was pared by 6 bases and J by 6 bases, with 23 bases between. This CDR3 comprises 17 residues. CDR3 nucleotide sequence: TGTGCCAGCAGAACCTTCCCGGGGGCCCACCGACCCGGGGAGCTGTTTTTT. This translates into CASRTFPGAHRPGELFF.

The sample holds a few counts of this clonotype. This chain joins TRBV7-9 and TRBJ1-2; D gene unclear. With 4 bases removed from V and 6 bases from J, the gap between germline ends came to 12 bases. CDR1 SEHNR and CDR2 FQNEAQ come from the germline V gene (reference sequence). The CDR3 is made up of 13 amino acids. The CDR3 DNA reads TGTGCCAGCAGCTCGCCCCCAGGCCATGGCTACACCTTC. Amino acid sequence: CASSSPPGHGYTF.

This clonotype was seen at least ten times. The chain carries TRBV18 and TRBJ1-2; tentatively, D is TRBD1 (5 bases). V was pared by 2 bases and J by 6 bases, with 10 bases between. The CDR3 runs 13 residues. The germline gives CDR1 KGHSH, CDR2 LQKENI. DNA for the CDR3: TGTGCCAGCTCACCAGGGGGAAAGAATGGCTACACCTTC. Amino acid sequence: CASSPGGKNGYTF.

The chain uses TRBV4-1 and TRBJ2-1; D is perhaps TRBD1 (7 bases). This CDR3 has 16 amino acids. Germline V gene sequence: CDR1 MGHRA, CDR2 YSYEKL. V lost 2 bases to trimming and J lost 2 bases, with 13 bases between them. The CDR3 loop reads CASSQRQGGTYNEQFF. CDR3 nucleotides: TGCGCCAGCAGCCAACGCCAGGGGGGAACCTACAATGAGCAGTTCTTC.

This clonotype was counted many times. The chain couples TRBV4-3 to TRBJ1-1, with TRBD1 matching 8 bases. Germline assignment: CDR1 LGHNA and CDR2 YSLEER. Trimming took 0 bases from V and 9 from J; bases not matched to a gene: 9. This CDR3 contains 15 residues. Written as DNA, the CDR3 is TGCGCCAGCAGCCAAGATTTGGTCAGGACAGGGAAAGCTTTCTTT. It yields the protein CASSQDLVRTGKAFF.

This sequence joins TRBV7-3 and TRBJ2-1; D is possibly TRBD1 or TRBD2 (6 bases each). The CDR3 covers 14 residues. Between the trimmed V and J ends, which lost 4 bases and 6 bases, there was a span of 13 bases. Germline V lookup: CDR1 SGHTA, CDR2 FQGTGA. CDR3 nucleotides: TGTGCCAGCAGCTGGGGCGGGGACATCAATGAGCAGTTCTTC. This sequence encodes CASSWGGDINEQFF.